Listed below are T cell receptor beta chains from one sample, sequenced in a study of blood T cells in healthy people across ages. MiXCR, run by TCRdb on the 5' RACE reads, gives a single entry per CDR3 protein. The repertoire holds approximately 1,700,000 distinct CDR3 sequences, with 39% as singletons. The sequencing sample was made of blood. The receptor set was obtained from a human donor in good health. The CDR3 runs from the conserved cysteine through the conserved F or W. D genes are given only for firm matches.

d_call: .
j_call: TRBJ2-3
cdr3_length: 12
v_call: TRBV7-9
cdr3_aa: CASSSQSDTQYF

d_call: .
j_call: TRBJ1-5
cdr3_length: 15
v_call: TRBV2
cdr3_aa: CASSDKMEGAQPQHF

d_call: .
j_call: TRBJ1-6
cdr3_length: 16
v_call: TRBV7-2
cdr3_aa: CASSRQSSSYNSPLHF

d_call: .
j_call: TRBJ2-4
cdr3_length: 17
v_call: TRBV4-3
cdr3_aa: CASSQDSGGLAKNIQYF

d_call: .
j_call: TRBJ1-5
cdr3_length: 13
v_call: TRBV5-1
cdr3_aa: CASSRDSNQPQHF

d_call: .
j_call: TRBJ2-3
cdr3_length: 15
v_call: TRBV7-8
cdr3_aa: CASSSPSVISDTQYF

d_call: TRBD1
j_call: TRBJ1-5
cdr3_length: 14
v_call: TRBV20-1
cdr3_aa: CSARDRVGYQPQHF

d_call: .
j_call: TRBJ2-3
cdr3_length: 11
v_call: TRBV12-3/TRBV12-4
cdr3_aa: CARMREDTQYF

d_call: .
j_call: TRBJ2-5
cdr3_length: 16
v_call: TRBV19
cdr3_aa: CASSIRRGAKEETQYF

d_call: .
j_call: TRBJ2-5
cdr3_length: 17
v_call: TRBV4-3
cdr3_aa: CASSQDGPNRFGETQYF

d_call: TRBD1
j_call: TRBJ1-2
cdr3_length: 13
v_call: TRBV10-3
cdr3_aa: CAILVGQGNGYTF

d_call: .
j_call: TRBJ2-3
cdr3_length: 13
v_call: TRBV20-1
cdr3_aa: CSAPPFTTDTQYF

d_call: TRBD1
j_call: TRBJ2-7
cdr3_length: 14
v_call: TRBV5-4
cdr3_aa: CASSGMGQTYEQYF

d_call: TRBD2
j_call: TRBJ2-5
cdr3_length: 15
v_call: TRBV20-1
cdr3_aa: CSARKTSGGQETQYF

d_call: .
j_call: TRBJ2-3
cdr3_length: 15
v_call: TRBV7-2
cdr3_aa: CASSLERIGTDTQYF

d_call: TRBD2
j_call: TRBJ2-1
cdr3_length: 16
v_call: TRBV20-1
cdr3_aa: CSARWASGRYYNEQFF

d_call: TRBD1
j_call: TRBJ1-2
cdr3_length: 14
v_call: TRBV5-5
cdr3_aa: CASSPRQGFIGYTF

d_call: .
j_call: TRBJ1-3
cdr3_length: 15
v_call: TRBV10-3
cdr3_aa: CAISERSSSGNTIYF

d_call: TRBD1
j_call: TRBJ1-1
cdr3_length: 16
v_call: TRBV7-9
cdr3_aa: CASSLIWTGGQTEAFF

d_call: TRBD2
j_call: TRBJ2-3
cdr3_length: 12
v_call: TRBV6-2/TRBV6-3
cdr3_aa: CASTAGELTQYF

d_call: TRBD1
j_call: .
cdr3_length: 15
v_call: TRBV7-2
cdr3_aa: CASSVTGTELYEQYF